This T cell receptor (beta chain) was sequenced during a study of CXCR3-negative and CXCR3-positive naive CD8 T cells. Study findings and constraints: Similarly elevated diversity marked both naive subsets, with memory CD8+ cells showing far lower diversity. Naive cells with CXCR3 showed TRB CDR3s that were more hydrophobic than those in CXCR3-negative naive cells. Fresh PBMCs went into most assays, and CXCR3 expression partly declined after cryopreservation.

UMI-labeled 5' RACE yielded the TRB cDNA libraries. From the 5' RACE reads, TCRdb lists one entry per CDR3 protein and no DNA. The sample table sets out 6,000 to 8,500 distinct CDR3 sequences. Germline V gene sequence: CDR1 SQVTM, CDR2 ANQGSEA. The CDR3 totals 14 residues. Judged by frequency, this clonotype is medium-sized. Its cognate antigen is unknown. This chain uses TRBV29-1 with TRBJ2-7; lacking DNA, the TRBD2 call made by TCRdb goes unchecked. The specimen sequenced was naive CXCR3+ CD8+ T cells from blood. Specified subset: CD45RO-CCR7+CD27+CD95- naive CD8+ T cells expressing CXCR3 (TNR3+). The clonotype originates from a human donor in good health. Some clones in this sample may be carry-over from other donors' samples. CDR3 sequence reads: CSVAGGTVSYEQYF.